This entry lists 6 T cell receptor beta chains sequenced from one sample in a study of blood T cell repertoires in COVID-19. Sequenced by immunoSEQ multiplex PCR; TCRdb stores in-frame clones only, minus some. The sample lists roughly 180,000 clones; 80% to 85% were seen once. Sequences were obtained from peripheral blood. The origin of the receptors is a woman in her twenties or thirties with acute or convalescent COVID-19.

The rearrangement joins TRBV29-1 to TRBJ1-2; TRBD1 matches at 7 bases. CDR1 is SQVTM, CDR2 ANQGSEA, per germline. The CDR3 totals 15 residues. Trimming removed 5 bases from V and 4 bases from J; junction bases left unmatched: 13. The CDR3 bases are TGCAGCGTTTCATCCCGGGACAGAGGTGGCTATGGCTACACCTTC. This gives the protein CSVSSRDRGGYGYTF.

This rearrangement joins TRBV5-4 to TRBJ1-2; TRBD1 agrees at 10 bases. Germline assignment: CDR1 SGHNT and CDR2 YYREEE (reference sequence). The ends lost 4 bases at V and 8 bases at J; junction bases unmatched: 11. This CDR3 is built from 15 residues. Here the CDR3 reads CASSLMTGGLRGYTF. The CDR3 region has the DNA TGTGCCAGCAGCCTGATGACAGGGGGCCTTAGGGGCTACACCTTC.

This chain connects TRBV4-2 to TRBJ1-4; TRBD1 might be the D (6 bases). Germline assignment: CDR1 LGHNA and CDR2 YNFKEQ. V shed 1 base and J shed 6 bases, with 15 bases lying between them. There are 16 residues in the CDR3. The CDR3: CASSQAGEWRYEKLFF. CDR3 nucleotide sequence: TGTGCCAGCAGCCAAGCAGGGGAATGGCGGTATGAAAAACTGTTTTTT.

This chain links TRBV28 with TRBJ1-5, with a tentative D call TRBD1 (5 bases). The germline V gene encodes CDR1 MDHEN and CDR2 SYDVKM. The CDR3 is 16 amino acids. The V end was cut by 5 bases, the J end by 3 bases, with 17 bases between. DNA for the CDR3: TGTGCCAGCAGTGTCACTGCAAGGGGCCCCAATCAGCCCCAGCATTTT. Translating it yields CASSVTARGPNQPQHF.

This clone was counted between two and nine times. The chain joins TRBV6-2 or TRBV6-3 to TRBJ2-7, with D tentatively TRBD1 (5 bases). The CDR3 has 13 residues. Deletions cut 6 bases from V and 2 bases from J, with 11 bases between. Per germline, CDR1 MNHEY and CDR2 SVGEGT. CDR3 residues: CASSPRVPYEQYF. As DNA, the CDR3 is TGTGCCAGCAGCCCCAGGGTACCCTACGAGCAGTACTTC.

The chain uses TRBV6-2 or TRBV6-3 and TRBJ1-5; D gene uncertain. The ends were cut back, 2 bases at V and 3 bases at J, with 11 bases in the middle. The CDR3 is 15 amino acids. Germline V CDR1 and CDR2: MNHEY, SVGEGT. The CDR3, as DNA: TGTGCCAGCAGTTACGTGCGGGTTGACAATCAGCCCCAGCATTTT. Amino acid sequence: CASSYVRVDNQPQHF.